This TCR beta chain was sequenced in a study of shared clonotypes between healthy human individuals. This table comes from immunoSEQ multiplex PCR, and its TCRdb copy is limited to in-frame clones, with some not included. Of over a million clones listed, 95% to 97% were seen once; the top ten hold about 1.2%. The CDR3 covers 16 residues. Germline loops: CDR1 SEHNR, CDR2 FQNEAQ (reference sequence). V dropped 5 bases and J dropped 10; count of bases not matched to a gene: 15. Sample: naive CD4+ T cells sorted from blood. Subset here: CD45RA+ positively selected. The receptor was derived from a man aged 25 to 40 in good health. V usage is TRBV7-9 and J usage is TRBJ2-1; TRBD1 matches 9 bases. CDR3 bases: TGTGCCAGCAGCCGCACAACAGGGGGCAGTTGGGGCGAGCAGTTCTTC. Translating it yields CASSRTTGGSWGEQFF.